This T cell receptor beta chain came from a study of cytomegalovirus exposure and HLA in healthy donors. Study-wide results and caveats: Despite most TCR sequences being rare, some public TCRs occurred in many donors. One variant, a missense change in DCLRE1C, was linked in a later analysis to TCR beta V- and J-gene trimming. A few CMV-associated chains proved CMV antigen-specific in vitro. Solely CMV serostatus was available to characterize immune exposure.

On this clone itself: The antigen is not known.

With 60 Vbeta and 13 Jbeta primers, the PCR was carried out. Profiled with immunoSEQ multiplex PCR; TCRdb holds only in-frame clones, not every one. This sample has 110,000 to 150,000 clones, with about 80% found just once. CDR3 size: 14 residues. Trimming took off 7 bases at V and 1 base at J, with 8 bases between the two ends. From germline, CDR1 is WSHSY and CDR2 SAAADI. This clonotype originated in a woman aged 40 to 50 in good health and CMV-seronegative. The rearrangement joins TRBV10-2 to TRBJ1-6, with D possibly being TRBD1 (6 bases). The sample comprised PBMCs. In nucleotides, the CDR3 is TGCGCCAGCATAGACAGGTCCTATAATTCACCCCTCCACTTT. Its translation is CASIDRSYNSPLHF.